A selection of T cell receptor beta chains follows, all from one sample in a study of cytomegalovirus exposure and HLA in healthy donors. Only in-frame clones appear in the TCRdb table, and some are missing; sequencing was by immunoSEQ multiplex PCR. The table lists 300,000 or so clones, roughly 86% of them singletons. Sequenced material: PBMCs. Receptors were obtained from a woman aged 40 to 50 in good health and CMV-seropositive. CDR3s include the opening cysteine and the closing phenylalanine or tryptophan. D genes are given only for firm matches. Where a row states a size, it is once, few, many or the class of an expanded clone; other rows omit it.

-	TRBV19	TRBJ2-1	-	TGTGCCAGTAGTATAGCCGGAGGGCAGTTCTTC	CASSIAGGQFF
TRBD1	TRBV11-1	TRBJ1-2	-	TGTGCCAGCAGCCTATGGACAGGGGGCTACACCTTC	CASSLWTGGYTF
TRBD2	TRBV11-3	TRBJ2-5	-	TGTGCCAGCAGCTTATTGGGCGGGAGCGAAGAGACCCAGTACTTC	CASSLLGGSEETQYF
-	TRBV18	TRBJ1-5	-	TGTGCCAGCTCACTCCGGACAGTTTCTTTAGAAACTCAGCCCCAGCATTTT	CASSLRTVSLETQPQHF
TRBD1	TRBV19	TRBJ2-1	-	TGTGCCAGTAGTCGGGACAGCTCCTACAATGAGCAGTTCTTC	CASSRDSSYNEQFF
TRBD2	TRBV30	TRBJ2-7	-	TGTGCCTGGAGTTCGGGACTAGGGGTCTACGAGCAGTACTTC	CAWSSGLGVYEQYF
-	TRBV5-6	TRBJ2-4	-	TGTGCCAGCAGCTTCTTGGGGCTTTCCAAAAACAGTCAGTACTTC	CASSFLGLSKNSQYF
TRBD1	TRBV5-6	TRBJ1-2	-	TGTGCCAGCAGCTATCGGGACAGACGTAACTATGGCTACACCTTC	CASSYRDRRNYGYTF
TRBD1	TRBV28	TRBJ2-7	-	TGTGCCAGCAGACCCGGGACAGGCCGGGGCGAGCAGTACTTC	CASRPGTGRGEQYF
-	TRBV6-1	TRBJ2-7	-	TGTGCCAGCAGTGAATTTGCGGGACCTTCCTACGAGCAGTACTTC	CASSEFAGPSYEQYF
-	TRBV28	TRBJ1-4	few	TGTGCCAGCCTTCGAGGTTCGGGACTAATGAGGAAACTGTTTTTT	CASLRGSGLMRKLFF
TRBD1	TRBV5-6	TRBJ1-5	-	TGTGCCAGCAGCTGGGGACAGGGTTTCAATCAGCCCCAGCATTTT	CASSWGQGFNQPQHF